The next 27 T cell receptor beta chains were all read from a single sample in a study of blood T cell repertoires in COVID-19. Assay: immunoSEQ multiplex PCR; the TCRdb copy retains only in-frame clones and omits some. The sample shows about 150,000 clones, around 87% of them seen only once. The sample taken for sequencing was PBMCs or T cells enriched from blood (not recorded which). These receptor sequences come from a woman between 35 and 50 years old who had been exposed to COVID-19.

The chain has TRBV7-9 and TRBJ1-4; TRBD1 matches at 7 bases. J gave up 7 bases and V 5 bases, and 13 bases lay outside the gene matches. Germline V lookup: CDR1 SEHNR, CDR2 FQNEAQ (reference sequence). The CDR3 loop spans 16 amino acids. The DNA for the CDR3 is TGTGCCAGCAGCAACAGGGGACGAGCGCAGGGTGAAAAACTGTTTTTT. This gives the protein CASSNRGRAQGEKLFF. The full variable domain, in which reference TRBV7-9 and TRBJ1-4 provide the parts outside the CDR3, is DTGVSQNPRHKITKRGQNVTFRCDPISEHNRLYWYRQTLGQGPEFLTYFQNEAQLEKSRLLSDRFSAERPKGSFSTLEIQRTEQGDSAMYLCASSNRGRAQGEKLFFGSGTQLSVL.

The rearrangement links TRBV7-3 to TRBJ2-6; a possible D gene is TRBD2 (6 bases). The CDR3 runs 16 residues. The V gene lost 5 bases and the J gene lost 6 bases, with 17 bases spanning the gap. Germline CDR1 reads SGHTA; CDR2 reads FQGTGA. The CDR3, as DNA: TGTGCCAGCAGCCAGGCGGGACCTACCTTGGCCAACGTCCTGACTTTC. Protein: CASSQAGPTLANVLTF.

The chain combines TRBV5-4 with TRBJ2-1; 8 nucleotides match TRBD2. J lost 7 bases, V lost 2 bases, and 8 bases had no gene match. The CDR3 consists of 15 residues. Germline lookup yields CDR1 SGHNT and CDR2 YYREEE (reference sequence). The CDR3 here is CASSFPAGGRNEQFF. The CDR3 DNA reads as TGTGCCAGCAGCTTTCCGGCGGGGGGCCGGAATGAGCAGTTCTTC.

The genes are TRBV7-3 and TRBJ2-2; D perhaps matches TRBD2 (5 bases). Germline V gives CDR1 SGHTA, CDR2 FQGTGA. The CDR3 covers 16 residues. V dropped 2 bases and J dropped 0 bases, with 10 bases sitting between them. The CDR3 reads CASSLLPGANTGELFF. The CDR3 coding sequence is TGTGCCAGCAGCTTACTTCCCGGGGCGAACACCGGGGAGCTGTTTTTT.

This clone was found a few times. The chain combines TRBV5-6 with TRBJ2-7; 8 bases align to TRBD1. The CDR3 length is 13 residues. The germline CDR1 and CDR2 sequences are SGHDT and YYEEEE. Unmatched junction bases numbered 4, after V lost 5 bases and J lost 3 bases. CDR3 DNA: TGTGCCAGCAGTTACACAGGGGGCTACGAGCAGTACTTC. Translation gives CASSYTGGYEQYF.

The rearrangement joins TRBV24-1 to TRBJ1-5; the D is unclear. V dropped 3 bases and J dropped 6 bases, with 11 bases sitting between them. The CDR3 contains 14 residues. CDR1 and CDR2 (germline): KGHDR, SFDVKD. The CDR3 reads CATSDRKSFQPQHF. The CDR3 DNA reads as TGTGCCACCAGTGATAGAAAGAGTTTTCAGCCCCAGCATTTT.

The chain combines TRBV5-1 with TRBJ2-5; 9 nucleotides align to TRBD2. The CDR3 sequence is 18 residues long. Germline V gene data show CDR1 as SGHRS and CDR2 as YFSETQ. V lost 0 bases, J lost 0 bases, and 9 bases stayed unmatched. The CDR3 nucleotides are TGCGCCAGCAGCTTGGGTAGCGGGAGAAGGGGGTACCAAGAGACCCAGTACTTC. This gives the protein CASSLGSGRRGYQETQYF.

The genes are TRBV25-1 and TRBJ1-1, with 7 bases that match TRBD1. With V trimmed by 2 bases and J by 10 bases, 4 bases remained unmatched. Germline-derived CDR1 and CDR2 are MGHDK and SYGVNS. CDR3 size: 12 residues. Here the CDR3 DNA reads TGTGCCAGCAGTGAACCTTACAGGGGAGCTTTCTTT. This encodes CASSEPYRGAFF. Based on the CDR3 plus reference TRBV25-1 and TRBJ1-1, the full variable domain is EADIYQTPRYLVIGTGKKITLECSQTMGHDKMYWYQQDPGMELHLIHYSYGVNSTEKGDLSSESTVSRIRTEHFPLTLESARPSHTSQYLCASSEPYRGAFFGQGTRLTVV.

This clone was seen only once. CDR3 protein: CASSFDPGARDTQYF. CDR3 in DNA: TGTGCCAGCAGCTTTGATCCGGGAGCAAGAGATACGCAGTATTTT. The chain recombines TRBV5-8 with TRBJ2-3; tentatively, D is TRBD2 (6 bases). Trimming removed 2 bases at V and 5 bases at J, with 15 bases between. This CDR3 is built from 15 residues. The V gene's germline CDR1 is SGHTS and CDR2 YDEGEE.

The genes are TRBV6-1 and TRBJ1-5, with D possibly being TRBD1 (6 bases). V was cut by 4 bases and J by 4 bases, with 20 bases left in between. Germline CDR1 MNHNS, CDR2 SASEGT. CDR3 size: 17 residues. The DNA of the CDR3 is TGTGCCAGCAGTGGTCAAGGGGGGGCCCCTGGGAATCAGCCCCAGCATTTT. Translated, it gives CASSGQGGAPGNQPQHF.

V is TRBV5-4 and J is TRBJ1-2, with D hard to call. There are 13 residues in the CDR3. The germline V gene has CDR1 SGHNT and CDR2 YYREEE (reference sequence). Trimming shortened V by 4 bases and J by 1 base, and 8 bases separated the two germline ends. CDR3 in amino acids: CASSPEDNYGYTF. Written as DNA, the CDR3 is TGTGCCAGCAGCCCGGAGGATAACTATGGCTACACCTTC.

The chain recombines TRBV9 with TRBJ2-7; possible D gene TRBD1, 6 bases. This CDR3 spans 15 amino acids. In germline, CDR1 is SGDLS, CDR2 YYNGEE. V dropped 4 bases and J dropped 7 bases, with 21 bases sitting between them. The CDR3 DNA reads TGTGCCAGCAGCCCCGAAGGATTCAGGGGTTATGAGCAGTACTTC. The encoded protein is CASSPEGFRGYEQYF.

The chain is built from TRBV11-3 and TRBJ1-3; D gene uncertain. The CDR3 consists of 13 residues. V was shortened by 2 bases and J by 4 bases, with 6 bases between the two germline ends. Germline values: CDR1 SGHNT, CDR2 YENEEA. As DNA, the CDR3 is TGTGCCAGCAGCTTATTCTCCGGAAACACCATATATTTT. Translating gives CASSLFSGNTIYF.

The chain combines TRBV28 with TRBJ1-4, with 10 bases lining up with TRBD1. CDR3 size: 13 residues. With V trimmed by 10 bases and J by 8 bases, 7 bases remained unmatched. Per the germline V gene, CDR1 is MDHEN and CDR2 is SYDVKM. CDR3 in amino acids: CATDRGHREKLFF. CDR3 nucleotide sequence: TGTGCCACCGACAGGGGGCATAGAGAAAAACTGTTTTTT.

The gene calls are TRBV12-3 or TRBV12-4 and TRBJ2-5; TRBD2 aligns across 9 bases. With 6 bases clipped from V and 7 bases from J, the junction kept 6 bases outside the gene matches. The CDR3 is made up of 13 amino acids. The CDR3 DNA follows: TGTGCCAGCAGCCGACTAGCGGAGGGGACCCAGTACTTC. Translating gives CASSRLAEGTQYF.

The chain has TRBV5-4 and TRBJ2-5, with 11 bases that match TRBD2. The CDR3 extends over 17 amino acids. V lost 0 bases, J lost 5 bases, and 9 bases stayed unmatched. Germline lookup yields CDR1 SGHNT and CDR2 YYREEE (reference sequence). The CDR3 loop reads CASSLVSIAGGPETQYF. CDR3 nucleotides: TGTGCCAGCAGCTTGGTGTCGATAGCGGGAGGGCCGGAGACCCAGTACTTC. Combining the CDR3 with reference TRBV5-4 and TRBJ2-5 gives the whole variable domain ETGVTQSPTHLIKTRGQQVTLRCSSQSGHNTVSWYQQALGQGPQFIFQYYREEENGRGNFPPRFSGLQFPNYSSELNVNALELDDSALYLCASSLVSIAGGPETQYFGPGTRLLVL.

The chain links TRBV9 to TRBJ2-1; D gene ambiguous. Germline-derived CDR1 and CDR2 are SGDLS and YYNGEE. V dropped 0 bases and J dropped 10 bases, with 14 bases sitting between them. There are 14 residues in the CDR3. CDR3 DNA: TGTGCCAGCAGCGTAGCTAGTGGCATTAAGGAGCAGTTCTTC. Protein sequence: CASSVASGIKEQFF. Complete variable domain (other parts from reference TRBV9 and TRBJ2-1): DSGVTQTPKHLITATGQRVTLRCSPRSGDLSVYWYQQSLDQGLQFLIQYYNGEERAKGNILERFSAQQFPDLHSELNLSSLELGDSALYFCASSVASGIKEQFFGPGTRLTVL.

A note on this clone: One junction end does not reproduce the germline sequence, and a read error may be involved. The chain combines TRBV29-1 with TRBJ2-7; 10 nucleotides agree with TRBD1. This CDR3 spans 10 amino acids. Germline V CDR1 and CDR2: SQVTM, ANQGSEA. CDR3 residues: CSAGTGDEDF. Here the CDR3 DNA reads TGCAGCGCTGGGACAGGGGACGAGGACTTC.

The V gene is TRBV20-1, the J gene TRBJ1-2; tentatively, D is TRBD1 (5 bases). The CDR3 has 12 amino acids. V was clipped by 3 bases and J by 6 bases, with 11 bases between them. The germline gives CDR1 DFQATT, CDR2 SNEGSKA (reference sequence). CDR3 DNA: TGCAGTGCTAGTGGGGAAGGGGATGGCTACACCTTC. This codes for CSASGEGDGYTF.

The rearrangement uses TRBV28 and TRBJ2-7, with no clear D. Trimming left V 5 bases short and J 0 bases short, with 8 bases between. Looked up from germline, CDR1 is MDHEN and CDR2 is SYDVKM. The CDR3 extends over 13 amino acids. The CDR3 sequence: CASSTQSSYEQYF. CDR3 DNA sequence: TGTGCCAGCAGTACACAGAGCTCCTACGAGCAGTACTTC.

V gene TRBV19 combines with J gene TRBJ2-3; 7 bases map to TRBD1. The V gene end was trimmed by 4 bases and the J gene end by 1 base; junction bases not matched to a gene: 5. The CDR3 covers 15 residues. Germline CDR1 and CDR2: LNHDA and SQIVND (reference sequence). The CDR3 DNA follows: TGTGCCAGTAGTACGTTAGGACAGGGCACAGATACGCAGTATTTT. Its protein is CASSTLGQGTDTQYF.

The rearrangement uses TRBV5-1 and TRBJ1-6; D ambiguous. The V end lost 0 bases, the J end lost 7 bases, and 14 bases lay between the germline ends. The V gene's germline CDR1 is SGHRS and CDR2 YFSETQ. The CDR3 runs to 16 residues. The CDR3 spells CASSLDLPARNSPLHF. DNA of the CDR3: TGCGCCAGCAGCTTGGATCTGCCGGCGAGGAATTCACCCCTCCACTTT.

The chain uses TRBV7-9 and TRBJ2-1; TRBD1 matches at 9 bases. The length of the CDR3 is 17 residues. The J segment lost 9 bases and the V segment lost 3 bases, leaving 15 bases of the junction unmatched. Germline CDR1 reads SEHNR; CDR2 reads FQNEAQ (reference sequence). CDR3 region: CASSLSYPGQGVTEQFF. For the CDR3, the DNA is TGTGCCAGCAGCTTGTCCTATCCGGGACAGGGTGTAACTGAGCAGTTCTTC.

This chain connects TRBV9 to TRBJ2-2; maybe TRBD1 (6 bases). The ends were cut back, 0 bases at V and 3 bases at J, with 9 bases in the middle. Germline CDR1 and CDR2: SGDLS and YYNGEE. CDR3 length equals 15 residues. The CDR3: CASSVEGGDTGELFF. The CDR3 DNA is TGTGCCAGCAGCGTAGAAGGGGGTGACACCGGGGAGCTGTTTTTT.

The table lists this clone with a count of one. The CDR3 spells CASSPRAGANGELFF. The CDR3 DNA sequence: TGTGCCAGCTCCCCGAGAGCGGGAGCTAACGGGGAGCTGTTTTTT. The chain uses TRBV18 and TRBJ2-2, with 8 bases that match TRBD2. J lost 7 bases, V lost 6 bases, and 10 bases had no gene match. Germline CDR1 is KGHSH and CDR2 is LQKENI. This CDR3 spans 15 amino acids.

This rearrangement joins TRBV7-2 to TRBJ2-7; the match to TRBD2 covers 7 bases. The germline gives CDR1 SGHTA, CDR2 FQGNSA. There are 14 residues in the CDR3. The V and J ends lost 5 bases and 0 bases, in that order; junction bases with no gene match: 4. Here the CDR3 DNA reads TGTGCCAGCAGCGTAAGCGGGAACTCCTACGAGCAGTACTTC. It translates to CASSVSGNSYEQYF.

This chain joins TRBV4-1 and TRBJ1-5, with a possible D match to TRBD1 (6 bases). The CDR3 totals 17 residues. Per germline, CDR1 MGHRA and CDR2 YSYEKL. V shed 4 bases and J shed 6 bases, with 22 bases lying between them. CDR3 residues: CASSLPREQGGTQPQHF. CDR3 nucleotide sequence: TGCGCCAGCAGCCTCCCTCGGGAACAGGGTGGTACTCAGCCCCAGCATTTT.